The next 26 T cell receptor beta chains were all read from a single sample in a study of blood T cell repertoires in COVID-19. Using immunoSEQ multiplex PCR, the repertoire was profiled, and TCRdb retains in-frame clones only, with some absent. The sample lists 180,000 or so clones, nearly 80% seen once, with approximately 15% in the top ten. Sequenced: PBMCs or T cells enriched from blood (not recorded which). The receptors originated from a man aged 55 to 70 who had been exposed to COVID-19.

V is TRBV28 and J is TRBJ2-3; the match to TRBD2 covers 9 bases. The V gene end was trimmed by 6 bases and the J gene end by 0 bases; junction bases not matched to a gene: 10. Germline assignment: CDR1 MDHEN and CDR2 SYDVKM. CDR3 length: 17 amino acids. Here the CDR3 reads CASSIAAAGGSTDTQYF. The CDR3 nucleotides are TGTGCCAGCAGCATCGCGGCAGCGGGAGGCAGCACAGATACGCAGTATTTT.

This clone was picked up many times. J is TRBJ2-7 and V is TRBV11-3, with a weak D call TRBD1 (5 bases). Trimming pared 4 bases from V and 0 bases from J, leaving 13 bases between. The CDR3 is 15 amino acids. Germline V gene lookup returns CDR1 SGHNT and CDR2 YENEEA. In DNA form, the CDR3 reads TGTGCCAGCAGCTCCCCCAGACAGAGCTCCTACGAGCAGTACTTC. Translated: CASSSPRQSSYEQYF.

The rearrangement joins TRBV19 to TRBJ2-2; 10 nucleotides agree with TRBD2. Trimming at V came to 8 bases and at J to 6 bases, leaving 6 bases not matched to a gene. CDR1 and CDR2 from the germline V gene are LNHDA and SQIVND (reference sequence). This CDR3 is built from 14 residues. CDR3 sequence (DNA): TGTGCCAGTTTGAATAGCGGGAGGCCCGGGGAGCTGTTTTTT. Its protein is CASLNSGRPGELFF.

The rearrangement links TRBV28 to TRBJ1-2; TRBD1 is a possible D gene (6 bases). The ends were cut back, 10 bases at V and 8 bases at J, with 20 bases in the middle. CDR1 is MDHEN, CDR2 SYDVKM, per germline. The CDR3 consists of 13 residues. CDR3 DNA sequence: TGTGCCACCTCCGCTCGAAGGGGGGGAGGCTACACCTTC. This gives the protein CATSARRGGGYTF.

Written as DNA, the CDR3 is TGTGCCAGCAGTGACGGCCTCCCGGGTAATGAAAAACTGTTTTTT. It specifies CASSDGLPGNEKLFF. The chain uses TRBV2 and TRBJ1-4, with unresolved D. The CDR3 extends over 15 amino acids. Germline V gene lookup returns CDR1 SNHLY and CDR2 FYNNEI. Between the trimmed V and J ends, which lost 3 bases and 4 bases, there was a span of 12 bases. Supplemented by reference TRBV2 and TRBJ1-4, the full variable domain reads EPEVTQTPSHQVTQMGQEVILRCVPISNHLYFYWYRQILGQKVEFLVSFYNNEISEKSEIFDDQFSVERPDGSNFTLKIRSTKLEDSAMYFCASSDGLPGNEKLFFGSGTQLSVL.

In its sample, this clone was seen once. This chain links TRBV5-6 with TRBJ1-6; a possible D gene is TRBD1 (6 bases). The CDR3 sequence is 14 residues long. The V and J ends lost 6 bases and 8 bases respectively, with 15 bases between them. Germline V gives CDR1 SGHDT, CDR2 YYEEEE. The CDR3 DNA reads TGTGCCAGCACCCTACAGGGCCCGGATTCACCCCTCCACTTT. This gives the protein CASTLQGPDSPLHF.

The J gene is TRBJ2-1, the V gene TRBV7-3, with D possibly matching TRBD1 (6 bases). CDR1 and CDR2 from the germline V gene are SGHTA and FQGTGA. V gave up 5 bases and J gave up 9 bases, with 14 bases separating them. The CDR3 spans 13 residues. The CDR3: CASSKQGGGEQFF. CDR3 bases: TGTGCCAGCAGCAAACAGGGTGGCGGTGAGCAGTTCTTC.

This chain uses TRBV29-1 with TRBJ2-2, with 14 nucleotides matching TRBD2. Germline V gene data show CDR1 as SQVTM and CDR2 as ANQGSEA. This CDR3 has 16 residues. V lost 3 bases, J lost 4 bases, and 4 bases stayed unmatched. CDR3 sequence (DNA): TGCAGCGTTGAGATCGGGACTAGCGGGAGCACCGGGGAGCTGTTTTTT. Its protein is CSVEIGTSGSTGELFF.

The gene calls are TRBV5-4 and TRBJ2-7, with D perhaps matching TRBD2 (6 bases). The CDR3 has 14 amino acids. Deletions cut 2 bases from V and 2 bases from J, with 11 bases between. CDR1 is SGHNT, CDR2 YYREEE, per germline (reference sequence). The chain's CDR3 is CASSFSGRTYEQYF. The DNA of the CDR3 is TGTGCCAGCAGCTTTAGCGGCCGAACCTACGAGCAGTACTTC.

The rearrangement joins TRBV7-2 to TRBJ1-5, with 8 positions matching TRBD1. CDR3 length: 13 residues. CDR1 SGHTA and CDR2 FQGNSA come from the germline V gene. V trimming: 5 bases; J trimming: 7 bases; junction bases outside the gene matches: 4. The DNA of the CDR3 is TGTGCCAGCAGCGATACAGGGGGACAGCCCCAGCATTTT. It specifies CASSDTGGQPQHF.

For this clone: Mismatch with germline at one junction end may stem from a read error. V gene TRBV6-1 combines with J gene TRBJ2-3; the match to TRBD1 covers 7 bases. The CDR3 has 15 amino acids. Germline values: CDR1 MNHNS, CDR2 SASEGT. This chain's CDR3 is CASSEAGERGRGFPF. The CDR3 nucleotides are TGTGCCAGCAGTGAAGCAGGAGAGAGGGGGCGCGGTTTTCCCTTT.

The chain has TRBV12-3 or TRBV12-4 and TRBJ1-5; D not resolved. This CDR3 has 13 amino acids. V shed 5 bases and J shed 4 bases, with 9 bases lying between them. The CDR3 bases are TGTGCCAGCAGTGGGCGGGCGAATCAGCCCCAGCATTTT. Residues: CASSGRANQPQHF.

The chain joins TRBV4-3 to TRBJ2-4; the match to TRBD2 covers 9 bases. Germline loops: CDR1 LGHNA, CDR2 YSLEER. This CDR3 is built from 17 residues. Germline trimming cut 0 bases from V and 1 base from J; bases unmatched to any gene: 4. Here the CDR3 reads CASSQDTSGRAKNIQYF. Here the CDR3 DNA reads TGCGCCAGCAGCCAAGATACAAGCGGGAGGGCCAAAAACATTCAGTACTTC.

The V gene is TRBV29-1, the J gene TRBJ1-5; TRBD1 matches 10 bases. Looked up from germline, CDR1 is SQVTM and CDR2 is ANQGSEA. The CDR3 covers 14 residues. The trim removed 7 bases at V and 6 bases at J, leaving 9 bases unmatched. CDR3 nucleotides: TGCAGCGCTGGCGACAGGGGGCTCGGTCAGCCCCAGCATTTT. It specifies CSAGDRGLGQPQHF.

V and J are TRBV10-1 and TRBJ2-2; D not resolved. V lost 3 bases to trimming and J lost 3 bases, with 8 bases between them. Germline CDR1 and CDR2: WNHNN and SYGVQD (reference sequence). The CDR3 consists of 14 residues. CDR3 in amino acids: CASSETRDTGELFF. CDR3 coding DNA: TGCGCCAGCAGTGAAACGAGAGACACCGGGGAGCTGTTTTTT.

This clone appeared once. The J gene is TRBJ1-1, the V gene TRBV7-9; weak D call: TRBD1 (5 bases). V shed 6 bases and J shed 3 bases, with 11 bases lying between them. The CDR3 loop spans 13 amino acids. Germline values: CDR1 SEHNR, CDR2 FQNEAQ (reference sequence). CDR3 residues: CASSPVGDTEAFF. The CDR3 DNA follows: TGTGCCAGCAGTCCGGTAGGGGACACTGAAGCTTTCTTT.

The chain has TRBV24-1 and TRBJ2-3, with D perhaps matching TRBD2 (6 bases). Germline assignment: CDR1 KGHDR and CDR2 SFDVKD. V lost 8 bases and J 1 base, leaving 21 bases between the germline ends. CDR3 size: 17 residues. CDR3 in amino acids: CATKAPYRGEGTDTQYF. The CDR3 coding sequence is TGTGCCACCAAAGCCCCTTACCGCGGGGAGGGCACAGATACGCAGTATTTT.

The chain employs TRBV27 and TRBJ1-5; D gene ambiguous. Germline CDR1 is MNHEY and CDR2 is SMNVEV (reference sequence). CDR3 length equals 14 residues. Between the trimmed V and J ends, which lost 3 bases and 1 base, there was a span of 7 bases. The CDR3 DNA reads as TGTGCCAGCAGTTTCCGCCAGAGCAATCAGCCCCAGCATTTT. It yields the protein CASSFRQSNQPQHF.

This clone has just one count. The chain combines TRBV7-8 with TRBJ2-1; perhaps TRBD2 as D (6 bases). Germline V gene lookup returns CDR1 SGHVS and CDR2 FQNEAQ. CDR3 length: 15 residues. V was pared by 4 bases and J by 3 bases, with 13 bases between. The CDR3 reads CASSSSGTLYNEQFF. CDR3 in DNA: TGTGCCAGCAGCTCTTCCGGGACTCTCTACAATGAGCAGTTCTTC.

This clone was seen a handful of times. The rearrangement uses TRBV25-1 and TRBJ2-6; 10 bases match TRBD1. CDR1 and CDR2 from the germline V gene are MGHDK and SYGVNS. The CDR3 covers 17 residues. V was clipped by 3 bases and J by 9 bases; unmatched bases: 11. CDR3 region: CASSDQDRGRFGNVLTF. In nucleotides, the CDR3 is TGTGCCAGCAGTGACCAAGACAGGGGGCGATTTGGCAACGTCCTGACTTTC.

For the CDR3, the DNA is TGTGCCATCCGGACAGGGGGCGGCACTGAAGCTTTCTTT. This encodes CAIRTGGGTEAFF. V and J are TRBV5-4 and TRBJ1-1, with TRBD1 matching over 11 bases. V lost 9 bases, J lost 4 bases, and 5 bases stayed unmatched. CDR1 is SGHNT and CDR2 is YYREEE in the germline V gene (reference sequence). This CDR3 contains 13 residues.

The chain has TRBV29-1 and TRBJ2-1; 10 bases are shared with TRBD2. CDR3 length: 16 residues. The V and J ends lost 4 bases and 6 bases, in that order; junction bases with no gene match: 12. Germline V gene data show CDR1 as SQVTM and CDR2 as ANQGSEA. The CDR3 region is CSVVGSGTSVFNEQFF. CDR3 nucleotides: TGCAGCGTTGTTGGAAGTGGGACTAGCGTGTTCAATGAGCAGTTCTTC.

This chain links TRBV7-2 with TRBJ1-2; 12 nucleotides match TRBD1. The junction had 5 bases not matched to a gene; V was cut back by 5 bases and J by 7 bases. Germline lookup yields CDR1 SGHTA and CDR2 FQGNSA. The CDR3 length is 14 residues. Here the CDR3 DNA reads TGTGCCAGCAGCCCCGGGACAGGGGGCGGTGGCTACACCTTC. Amino acids: CASSPGTGGGGYTF.

CDR3 protein: CSGGGAYEQYF. In DNA form, the CDR3 reads TGCAGTGGGGGAGGGGCCTACGAGCAGTACTTC. The chain has TRBV20-1 and TRBJ2-7; TRBD2 aligns across 7 bases. V lost 7 bases to trimming and J lost 2 bases; unmatched junction nucleotides: 2. The CDR3 has 11 residues. Germline V lookup: CDR1 DFQATT, CDR2 SNEGSKA (reference sequence).

This rearrangement joins TRBV6-5 to TRBJ1-1; possible D gene TRBD1, 6 bases. Germline values: CDR1 MNHEY, CDR2 SVGAGI. This CDR3 region has 14 residues. V lost 0 bases to trimming and J lost 1 base, with 6 bases between them. The CDR3 bases are TGTGCCAGCAGTTACTCGACAGGGAACACTGAAGCTTTCTTT. It codes for CASSYSTGNTEAFF.

CDR3 in amino acids: CATSPPAGGVETQYF. CDR3 coding DNA: TGTGCCACCAGTCCCCCCGCGGGGGGGGTAGAGACCCAGTACTTC. V gene TRBV24-1 combines with J gene TRBJ2-5, with TRBD2 identical over 9 bases. V was clipped by 6 bases and J by 4 bases; unmatched bases: 8. The CDR3 consists of 15 residues. CDR1 KGHDR and CDR2 SFDVKD come from the germline V gene.